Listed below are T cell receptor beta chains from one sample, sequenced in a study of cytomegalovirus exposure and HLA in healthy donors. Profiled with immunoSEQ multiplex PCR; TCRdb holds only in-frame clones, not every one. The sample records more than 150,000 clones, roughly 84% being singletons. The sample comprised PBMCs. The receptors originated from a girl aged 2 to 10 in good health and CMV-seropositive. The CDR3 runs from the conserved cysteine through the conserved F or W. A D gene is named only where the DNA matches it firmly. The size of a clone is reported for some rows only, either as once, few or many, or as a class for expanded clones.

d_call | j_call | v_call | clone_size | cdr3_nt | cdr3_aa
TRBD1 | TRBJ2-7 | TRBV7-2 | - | TGTGCCAGCAGCTTAGACAGGGGAATCTACGAGCAGTACTTC | CASSLDRGIYEQYF
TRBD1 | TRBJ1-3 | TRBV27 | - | TGTGCCAGCAGTTTAGCAGGGGGCAACACCATATATTTT | CASSLAGGNTIYF
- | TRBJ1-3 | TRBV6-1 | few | TGTGCCAGCAGTTCAGGGTCTGGAAACACCATATATTTT | CASSSGSGNTIYF
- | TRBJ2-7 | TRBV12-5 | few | TGTGCTAGTGGTTTACAGGTGGGGTACGAGCAGTACTTC | CASGLQVGYEQYF
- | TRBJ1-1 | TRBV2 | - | TGTGCCAGCGTACAGTTGGCTCAGAACACTGAAGCTTTCTTT | CASVQLAQNTEAFF
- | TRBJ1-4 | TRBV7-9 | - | TGTGCCAGCAGTCTCGACAGTAAGGAAAAACTGTTTTTT | CASSLDSKEKLFF
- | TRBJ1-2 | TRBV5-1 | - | TGCGCCAGCAGCTCCGAAGGACTGGCGGGAGTCTATGGCTACACCTTC | CASSSEGLAGVYGYTF
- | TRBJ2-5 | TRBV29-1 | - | TGCAGCGTTGAAGGCCCGGCGGGACAAGAGACCCAGTACTTC | CSVEGPAGQETQYF
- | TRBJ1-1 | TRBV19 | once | TGTGCCAGTAGTATATCCACCGCCACTACAGGTATGAACACTGAAGCTTTCTTT | CASSISTATTGMNTEAFF
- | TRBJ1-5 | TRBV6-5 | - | TGTGCCAGCAGCGGGGAGGCAGGGAGTCAGCCCCAGCATTTT | CASSGEAGSQPQHF
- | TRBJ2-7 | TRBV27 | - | TGTGCCAGCAGTCCCCAGGGTAGGTACGAGCAGTACTTC | CASSPQGRYEQYF
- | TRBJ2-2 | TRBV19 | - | TGTGCCAGTACCCCCGGGAACACCGGGGAGCTGTTTTTT | CASTPGNTGELFF
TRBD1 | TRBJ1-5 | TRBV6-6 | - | TGTGCCAGCAGTCCCCACCAGGGGGCGCTTGACCAGCCCCAGCATTTT | CASSPHQGALDQPQHF
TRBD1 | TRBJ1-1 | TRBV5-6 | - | TGTGCCAGCAGCTTGATCCTCTCGGGACAGCCGAACACTGAAGCTTTCTTT | CASSLILSGQPNTEAFF
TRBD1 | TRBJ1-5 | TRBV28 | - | TGTGCCAGCAGGCGGGACAGAAGCGATCAGCCCCAGCATTTT | CASRRDRSDQPQHF
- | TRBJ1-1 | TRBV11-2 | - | TGTGCCAGCAGTAGGAACACTGAAGCTTTCTTT | CASSRNTEAFF
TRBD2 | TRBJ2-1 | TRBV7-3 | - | TGTGCCAGCAGCTTACTAGCGGGAGGGGGTTATGGTGAGCAGTTCTTC | CASSLLAGGGYGEQFF
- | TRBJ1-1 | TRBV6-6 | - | TGTGCCAGCAGTGGCGGATTGGGGAACACTGAAGCTTTCTTT | CASSGGLGNTEAFF
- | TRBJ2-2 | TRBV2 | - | TGTGCCAGCAGTGATGAAGGGGCCGGAAACCCCGGGGAGCTGTTTTTT | CASSDEGAGNPGELFF
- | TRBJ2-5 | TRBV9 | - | TGTGCCAGCAGCGTAGGGGGGCGGGTAGAGACCCAGTACTTC | CASSVGGRVETQYF
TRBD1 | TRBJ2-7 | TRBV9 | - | TGTGCCAGCAGCCCCCGGGACAGGGGGCGAGTTAACGAGCAGTACTTC | CASSPRDRGRVNEQYF
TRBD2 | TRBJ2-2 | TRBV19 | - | TGTGCCAGTAGCGCCTCGGGACTAGCTGGCGGGGAGCTGTTTTTT | CASSASGLAGGELFF
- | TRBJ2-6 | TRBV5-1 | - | TGCGCCAGCAGCTTACAGGCGACTGGGGCCAACGTCCTGACTTTC | CASSLQATGANVLTF
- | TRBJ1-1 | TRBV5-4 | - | TGTGCCAGCAGCCCGAACGGGGGCACTGAAGCTTTCTTT | CASSPNGGTEAFF
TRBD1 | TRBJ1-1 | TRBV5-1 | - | TGCGCCAGCAGCGGGGGACAGAGCACTGAAGCTTTCTTT | CASSGGQSTEAFF
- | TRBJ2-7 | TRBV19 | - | TGTGCCAGTAGTTCGGGTCTTTACGAGCAGTACTTC | CASSSGLYEQYF
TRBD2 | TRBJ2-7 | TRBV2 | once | TGTGCCAGCAGGTCGACTAGCGGGATAATAAACGAGCAGTACTTC | CASRSTSGIINEQYF
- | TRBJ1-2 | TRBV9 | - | TGTGCCAGCAGCGTAGTCGGCGGGGCTCGCGGCTACACCTTC | CASSVVGGARGYTF
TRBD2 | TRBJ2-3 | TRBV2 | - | TGTGCCAGCAGGCGTTCTAGCGGGGTCACAGATACGCAGTATTTT | CASRRSSGVTDTQYF
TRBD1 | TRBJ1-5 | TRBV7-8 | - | TGTGCCAGCAGCGAACGAAGGGACAGGACCACGGAGCCCCAGCATTTT | CASSERRDRTTEPQHF
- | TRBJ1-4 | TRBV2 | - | TGTGCCAGCAGGGACAGCTCAACTAATGAAAAACTGTTTTTT | CASRDSSTNEKLFF
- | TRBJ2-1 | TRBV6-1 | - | TGTGCCAGCAATGGACTCGAACAGTTCTTC | CASNGLEQFF
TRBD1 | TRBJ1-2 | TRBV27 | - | TGTGCCAGCAGTTCACTTTATGATCGACAGGGGGGGGACTATGGCTACACCTTC | CASSSLYDRQGGDYGYTF
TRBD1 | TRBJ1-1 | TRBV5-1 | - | TGCGCCAGCAGCTTGGTCGCAGGGGGTAGAGAGGTTCCTGAAGCTTTCTTT | CASSLVAGGREVPEAFF
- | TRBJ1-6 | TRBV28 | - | TGTGCCAGCGGAAATCGTGGACTAGTCGGGAATAATTCACCCCTCCACTTT | CASGNRGLVGNNSPLHF
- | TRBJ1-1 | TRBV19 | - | TGTGCCAGTAGTATTAGGGGGAACACTGAAGCTTTCTTT | CASSIRGNTEAFF
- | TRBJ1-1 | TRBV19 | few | TGTGCCAGTAGTATCGGGGGGGCAGGCACTGAAGCTTTCTTT | CASSIGGAGTEAFF
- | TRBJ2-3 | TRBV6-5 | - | TGTGCCAGCAGTTACTCCAGGGGGGTCGCCAAATATTTT | CASSYSRGVAKYF
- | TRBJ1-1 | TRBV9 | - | TGTGCCAGCAGCGTAGGGCACACTGAAGCTTTCTTT | CASSVGHTEAFF
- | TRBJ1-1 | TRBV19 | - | TGTGCCAGTAGTATTGGGCTACTCCCCAGCGGGACTGAAGCTTTCTTT | CASSIGLLPSGTEAFF
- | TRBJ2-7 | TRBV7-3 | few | TGTGCCAGCAGCCCTCCATTGGACAGGGAGGGGACCCACGAGCAGTACTTC | CASSPPLDREGTHEQYF
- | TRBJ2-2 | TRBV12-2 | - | TGTGCAAGTCGCTTCCTCCTTCAAGCGGGAGTAAATGACACCGGGGAGCTGTTTTTT | CASRFLLQAGVNDTGELFF
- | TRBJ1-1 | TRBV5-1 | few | TGCGCCAGCAGCTCCTTCCCGGACAGCGCTGGGACTGAAGCTTTCTTT | CASSSFPDSAGTEAFF
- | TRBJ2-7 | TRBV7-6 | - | TGTGCCAGCGGGGGAGGCTACGAGCAGTACTTC | CASGGGYEQYF
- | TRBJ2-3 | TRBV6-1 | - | TGTGCCAGCAGTCGGGACTGGGGGTCAGATACGCAGTATTTT | CASSRDWGSDTQYF
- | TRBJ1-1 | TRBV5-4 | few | TGTGCCAGCAGCTTGGCGGGTGTAGACACTGAAGCTTTCTTT | CASSLAGVDTEAFF